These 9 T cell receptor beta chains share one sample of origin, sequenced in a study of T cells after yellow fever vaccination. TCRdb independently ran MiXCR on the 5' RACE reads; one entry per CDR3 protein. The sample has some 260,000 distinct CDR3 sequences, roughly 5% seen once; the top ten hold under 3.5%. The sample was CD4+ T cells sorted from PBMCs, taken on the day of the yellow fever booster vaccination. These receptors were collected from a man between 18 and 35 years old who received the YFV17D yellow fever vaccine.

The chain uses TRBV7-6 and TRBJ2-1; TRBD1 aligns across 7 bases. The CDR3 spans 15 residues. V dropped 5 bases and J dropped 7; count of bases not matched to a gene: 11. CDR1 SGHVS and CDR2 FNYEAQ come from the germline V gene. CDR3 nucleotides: TGTGCCAGCAGCCAGGGACAGCCTAGAGGGAATGAGCAGTTCTTC. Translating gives CASSQGQPRGNEQFF.

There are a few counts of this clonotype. The CDR3 sequence is CASNEGAGELFF. CDR3 in DNA: TGTGCCAGCAACGAGGGGGCCGGGGAGCTGTTTTTT. The V and J genes are TRBV2 and TRBJ2-2, with D possibly matching TRBD1 (6 bases). The CDR3 spans 12 residues. Germline CDR1 is SNHLY and CDR2 is FYNNEI. Trimming removed 7 bases from V and 6 bases from J, with 9 bases in between.

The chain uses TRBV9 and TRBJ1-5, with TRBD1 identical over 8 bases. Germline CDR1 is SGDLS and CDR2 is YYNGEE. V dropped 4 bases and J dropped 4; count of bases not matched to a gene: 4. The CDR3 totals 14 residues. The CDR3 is CASSRGQGNQPQHF. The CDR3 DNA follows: TGTGCCAGCAGCCGCGGACAGGGTAATCAGCCCCAGCATTTT.

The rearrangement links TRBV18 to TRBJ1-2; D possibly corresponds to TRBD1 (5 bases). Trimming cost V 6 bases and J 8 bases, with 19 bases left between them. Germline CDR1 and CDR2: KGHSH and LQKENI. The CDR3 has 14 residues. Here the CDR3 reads CASSQEEGYTGYTF. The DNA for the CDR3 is TGTGCCAGCTCGCAGGAAGAGGGGTATACGGGCTACACCTTC. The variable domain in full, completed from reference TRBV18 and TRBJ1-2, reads NAGVMQNPRHLVRRRGQEARLRCSPMKGHSHVYWYRQLPEEGLKFMVYLQKENIIDESGMPKERFSAEFPKEGPSILRIQQVVRGDSAAYFCASSQEEGYTGYTFGSGTRLTVV.

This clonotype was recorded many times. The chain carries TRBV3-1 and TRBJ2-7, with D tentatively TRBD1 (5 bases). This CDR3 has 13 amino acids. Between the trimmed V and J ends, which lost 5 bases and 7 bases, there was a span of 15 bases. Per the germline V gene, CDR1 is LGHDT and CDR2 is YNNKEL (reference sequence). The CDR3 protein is CASSSTGRGEQYF. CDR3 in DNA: TGTGCCAGCAGCTCCACCGGTAGGGGTGAGCAGTACTTC.

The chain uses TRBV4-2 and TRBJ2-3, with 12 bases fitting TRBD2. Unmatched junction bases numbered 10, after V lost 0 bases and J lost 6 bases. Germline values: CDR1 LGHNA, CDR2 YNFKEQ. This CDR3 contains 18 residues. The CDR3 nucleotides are TGTGCCAGCAGCCAAGATTCGCGTACTAGCGGGGGGCTCGATACGCAGTATTTT. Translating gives CASSQDSRTSGGLDTQYF.

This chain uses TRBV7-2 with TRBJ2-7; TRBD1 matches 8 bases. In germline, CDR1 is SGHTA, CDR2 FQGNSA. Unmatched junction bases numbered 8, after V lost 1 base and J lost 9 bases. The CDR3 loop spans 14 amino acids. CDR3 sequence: CASSLGRTGTRQYF. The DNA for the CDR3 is TGTGCCAGCAGCTTAGGAAGGACAGGGACGAGGCAGTACTTC.

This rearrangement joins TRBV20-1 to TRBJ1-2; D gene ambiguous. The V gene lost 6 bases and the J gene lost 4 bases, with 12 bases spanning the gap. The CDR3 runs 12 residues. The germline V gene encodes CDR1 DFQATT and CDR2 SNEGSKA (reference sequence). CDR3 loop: CSARGTSYGYTF. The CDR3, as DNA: TGCAGTGCCCGTGGAACAAGCTATGGCTACACCTTC.

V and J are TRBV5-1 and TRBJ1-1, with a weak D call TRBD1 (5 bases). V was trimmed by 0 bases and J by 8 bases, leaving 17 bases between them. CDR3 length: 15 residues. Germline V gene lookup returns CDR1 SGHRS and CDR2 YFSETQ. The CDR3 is CASSLAPGLDREAFF. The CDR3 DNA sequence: TGCGCCAGCAGCTTGGCCCCGGGTCTCGACAGAGAAGCTTTCTTT.